The clone carrying this T cell receptor (beta chain) was counted only a few times. The same CDR3 can be traced to other DNA sequences in this sample. Per the authors' pipeline: It was from reference gene primer amplification that nucleated cell counts were estimated. Only in-frame clones appear in the TCRdb table, and some are missing; sequencing was by immunoSEQ multiplex PCR. V, J and clone size derive from that table, while D and trimming were established from the DNA sequence. The data show some 350,000 clones, roughly 87% seen once. The data belong to a study of blood T cell repertoires in COVID-19. Study details: Some COVID-19 samples were acute and others convalescent; all came from the United States, Italy and Spain.

Sequencing was done on a sample of PBMCs or T cells enriched from blood (not recorded which). This TCR derives from a woman aged 25-40 years who had recovered from COVID-19.

CDR3 nucleotide sequence: TGTGCCAGCAGACCTCAGGAGAACACTGAAGCTTTCTTT. Amino acid sequence: CASRPQENTEAFF. The chain carries TRBV12-3 or TRBV12-4 and TRBJ1-1; D call uncertain. V gave up 6 bases and J gave up 1 base, with 9 bases separating them. This CDR3 is 13 amino acids long.